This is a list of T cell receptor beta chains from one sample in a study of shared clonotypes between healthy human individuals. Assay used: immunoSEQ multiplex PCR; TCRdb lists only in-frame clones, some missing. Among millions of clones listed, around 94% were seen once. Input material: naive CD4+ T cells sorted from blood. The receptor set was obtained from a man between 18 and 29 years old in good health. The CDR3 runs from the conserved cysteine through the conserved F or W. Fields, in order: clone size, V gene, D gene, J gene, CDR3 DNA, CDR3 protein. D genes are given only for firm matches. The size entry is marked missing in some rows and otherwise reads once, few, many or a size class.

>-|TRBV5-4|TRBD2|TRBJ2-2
TGTGCCAGCAGCGGGAGGGTTCCGGCCAACACCGGGGAGCTGTTTTTT
CASSGRVPANTGELFF
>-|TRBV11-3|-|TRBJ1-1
TGTGCCAGCAGCTTGGGTGGGCACACTGAAGCTTTCTTT
CASSLGGHTEAFF
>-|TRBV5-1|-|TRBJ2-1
TGCGCCAGCTATAAGGGGCCCGGCCGTGAGCAGTTCTTC
CASYKGPGREQFF
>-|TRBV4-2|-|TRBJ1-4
TGTGCCAGCAGCCAAGATGGCTCTCGAGATTTAGAAAAACTGTTTTTT
CASSQDGSRDLEKLFF
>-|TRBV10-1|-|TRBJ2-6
TGCGCCACCCTAAGACCGCGCCATCGCTCTGGGGCCAACGTCCTGACTTTC
CATLRPRHRSGANVLTF
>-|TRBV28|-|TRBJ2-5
TGTGCCAGCAGCCCCGCCGGCAGGGGTAAGGTAGAGACCCAGTACTTC
CASSPAGRGKVETQYF
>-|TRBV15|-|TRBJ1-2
TGTGCCACCAGCAGAGATCGAGCTAACTATGGCTACACCTTC
CATSRDRANYGYTF
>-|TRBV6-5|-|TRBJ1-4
TGTGCCAGCAGTTACTCGAGGCCAGGGATTAATGAAAAGCTGTTTTTT
CASSYSRPGINEKLFF
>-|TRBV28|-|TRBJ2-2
TGTGCCAGCAGTCAGACAAACACCGGGGAGCTGTTTTTT
CASSQTNTGELFF
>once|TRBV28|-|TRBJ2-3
TGTGCCAGCAGACGTTGGAAGATGACAGGTCCCCCCGATACGCAGTATTTT
CASRRWKMTGPPDTQYF
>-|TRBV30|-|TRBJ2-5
TGTGCCTGGAGTCGAGGGAGCGGCCAAGAGACCCAGTACTTC
CAWSRGSGQETQYF
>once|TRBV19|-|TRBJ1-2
TGTGCCAGTAGTATCCCGGGGGGAGGCTATGGCTACACCTTC
CASSIPGGGYGYTF
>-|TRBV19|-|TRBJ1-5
TGTGCCAGTAGTTCCCCTCGAATGAGCACGAGCAATCAGCCCCAGCATTTT
CASSSPRMSTSNQPQHF
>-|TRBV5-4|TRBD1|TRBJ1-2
TGTGCCAGCAGCTTCCTCTCCGGGACAGAGATTAACTATGGCTACACCTTC
CASSFLSGTEINYGYTF
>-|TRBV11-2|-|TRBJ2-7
TGTGCCAGCAGCTTAGATCCCTCACCGCGGTGCTTC
CASSLDPSPRCF
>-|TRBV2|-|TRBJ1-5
TGTGCCAGCAGTAGGGGGGAAGGCAATCAGCCCCAGCATTTT
CASSRGEGNQPQHF
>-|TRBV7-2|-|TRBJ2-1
TGTGCCAGCACCAACCCGCTCGTGGATGAGCAGTTCTTC
CASTNPLVDEQFF
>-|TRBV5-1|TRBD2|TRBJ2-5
TGCGCCAGCAGCTTGAATTCGGGGGGGATAGAGACCCAGTACTTC
CASSLNSGGIETQYF
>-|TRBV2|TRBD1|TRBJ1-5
TGTGCCAGCAGTCTAGGTACAGGGGTGGGCAATCAGCCCCAGCATTTT
CASSLGTGVGNQPQHF
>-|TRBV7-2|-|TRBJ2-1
TGTGCCAGCAGCTTAGCCCCCGTTATGGGGAATGAGCAGTTCTTC
CASSLAPVMGNEQFF
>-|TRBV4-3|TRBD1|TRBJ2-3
TGCGCCAGCAGCCCACAGGGGTCTGGCACAGATACGCAGTATTTT
CASSPQGSGTDTQYF
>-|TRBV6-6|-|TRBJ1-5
TGTGCCAGCGCGTCAGGGTCGTACGGTCAGCCCCAGCATTTT
CASASGSYGQPQHF
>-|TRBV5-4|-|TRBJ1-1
TGTGCCAGCAGCCTACGGGACACAATGAACACTGAAGCTTTCTTT
CASSLRDTMNTEAFF
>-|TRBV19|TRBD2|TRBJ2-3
TGTGCCAGTACCGTGACTAGCGGAAGCACAGATACGCAGTATTTT
CASTVTSGSTDTQYF
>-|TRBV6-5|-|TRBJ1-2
TGTGCCAGCACCAAGAGAGGGTATGGCTACACCTTC
CASTKRGYGYTF
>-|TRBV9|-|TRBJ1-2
TGTGCCAGCAGCGTCGAGGGAGCGGGGAGGTATGGCTACACCTTC
CASSVEGAGRYGYTF
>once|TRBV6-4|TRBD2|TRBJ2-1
TGTGCCAGCAGTCCTAGCGGAGATGAGCAGTTCTTC
CASSPSGDEQFF
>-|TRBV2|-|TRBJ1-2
TGTGCCAGCAGTGAGGGATTGGACTATGGCTACACCTTC
CASSEGLDYGYTF
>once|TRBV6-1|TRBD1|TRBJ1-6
TGTGCCAGCAGTGAAGCCGGACAGGGATCAAATTCACCCCTCCACTTT
CASSEAGQGSNSPLHF
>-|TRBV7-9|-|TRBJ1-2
TGTGCCAGCAGCGTTGGACATGGGGGCTACACCTTC
CASSVGHGGYTF
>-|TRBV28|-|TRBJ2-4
TGTGCCAGCAGTTTCCCAGGGGACGACATTCAGTACTTC
CASSFPGDDIQYF
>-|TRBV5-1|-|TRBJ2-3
TGCGCCAGCAGCTTAGCGTCCCCCAGCACAGATACGCAGTATTTT
CASSLASPSTDTQYF
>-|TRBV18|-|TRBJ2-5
TGTGCCAGCTCACCCTACGGGGCAGGGCGCTTGGGTCCGCAAGAGACCCAGTACTTC
CASSPYGAGRLGPQETQYF
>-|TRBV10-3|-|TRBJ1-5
TGTGCCACCACCCGGGAGGGGGGCCAGCCCCAGCATTTT
CATTREGGQPQHF
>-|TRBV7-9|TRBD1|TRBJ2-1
TGTGCCAGCAGCTCGGGACAGGGTCGACACGAGCAGTTCTTC
CASSSGQGRHEQFF
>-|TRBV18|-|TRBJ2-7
TGTGCCAGCTCACCGGGACGAGACCACGAGCAGTACTTC
CASSPGRDHEQYF